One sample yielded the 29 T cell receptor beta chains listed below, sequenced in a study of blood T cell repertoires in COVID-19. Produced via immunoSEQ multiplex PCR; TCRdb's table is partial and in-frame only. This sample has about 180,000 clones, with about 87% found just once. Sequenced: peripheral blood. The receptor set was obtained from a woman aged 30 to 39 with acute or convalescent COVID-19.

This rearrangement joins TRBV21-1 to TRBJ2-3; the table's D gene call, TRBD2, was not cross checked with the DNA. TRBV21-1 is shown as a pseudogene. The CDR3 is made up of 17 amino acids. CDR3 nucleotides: TGTGCCAGCAGCAAAGCCGGGGAGCCCGCTAGCACAGATACGCAGTATTTT. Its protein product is CASSKAGEPASTDTQYF.

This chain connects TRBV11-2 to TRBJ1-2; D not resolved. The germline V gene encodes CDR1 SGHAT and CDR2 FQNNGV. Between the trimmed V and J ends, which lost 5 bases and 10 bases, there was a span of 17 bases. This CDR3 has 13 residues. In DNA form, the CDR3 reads TGTGCCAGCAGCCTGGCCACCAACCCTCTCTACACCTTC. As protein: CASSLATNPLYTF. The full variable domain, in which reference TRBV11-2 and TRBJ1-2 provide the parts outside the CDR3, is EAGVAQSPRYKIIEKRQSVAFWCNPISGHATLYWYQQILGQGPKLLIQFQNNGVVDDSQLPKDRFSAERLKGVDSTLKIQPAKLEDSAVYLCASSLATNPLYTFGSGTRLTVV.

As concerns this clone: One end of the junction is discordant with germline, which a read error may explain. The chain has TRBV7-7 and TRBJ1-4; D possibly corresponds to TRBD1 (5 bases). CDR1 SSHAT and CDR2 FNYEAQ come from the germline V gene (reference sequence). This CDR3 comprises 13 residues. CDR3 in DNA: TGTGCTAGCAGCGCGGGACCCCGTGAAAAACTGTTTTTT. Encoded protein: CASSAGPREKLFF.

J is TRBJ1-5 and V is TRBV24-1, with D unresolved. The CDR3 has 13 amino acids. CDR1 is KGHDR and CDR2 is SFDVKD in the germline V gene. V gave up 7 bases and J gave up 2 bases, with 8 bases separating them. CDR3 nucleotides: TGTGCCACCAGCCCGGGTGGCAATCAGCCCCAGCATTTT. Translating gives CATSPGGNQPQHF.

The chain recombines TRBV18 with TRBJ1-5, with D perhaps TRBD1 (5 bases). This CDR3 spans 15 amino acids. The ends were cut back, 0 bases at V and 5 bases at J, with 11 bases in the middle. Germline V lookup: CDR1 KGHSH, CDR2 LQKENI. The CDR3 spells CASSPPSREDQPQHF. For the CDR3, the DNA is TGTGCCAGCTCACCACCTTCCAGGGAGGATCAGCCCCAGCATTTT.

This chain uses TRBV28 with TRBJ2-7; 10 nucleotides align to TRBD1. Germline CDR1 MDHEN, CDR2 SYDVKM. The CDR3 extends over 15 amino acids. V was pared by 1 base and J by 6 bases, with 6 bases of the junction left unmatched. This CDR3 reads CASSLLGTGVGEQYF. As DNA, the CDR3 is TGTGCCAGCAGTTTATTGGGGACAGGGGTTGGCGAGCAGTACTTC.

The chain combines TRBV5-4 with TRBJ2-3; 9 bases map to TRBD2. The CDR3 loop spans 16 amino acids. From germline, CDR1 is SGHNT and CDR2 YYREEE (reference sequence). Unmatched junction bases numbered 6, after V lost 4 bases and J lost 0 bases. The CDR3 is CASSLRLAASTDTQYF. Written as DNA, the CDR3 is TGTGCCAGCAGCCTCCGACTAGCGGCTAGCACAGATACGCAGTATTTT. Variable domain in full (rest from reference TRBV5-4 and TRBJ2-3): ETGVTQSPTHLIKTRGQQVTLRCSSQSGHNTVSWYQQALGQGPQFIFQYYREEENGRGNFPPRFSGLQFPNYSSELNVNALELDDSALYLCASSLRLAASTDTQYFGPGTRLTVL.

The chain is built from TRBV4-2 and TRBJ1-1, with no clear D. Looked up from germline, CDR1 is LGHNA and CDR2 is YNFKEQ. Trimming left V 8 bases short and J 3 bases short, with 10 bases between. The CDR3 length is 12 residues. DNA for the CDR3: TGTGCCAGCTTGGCCGAGGACACTGAAGCTTTCTTT. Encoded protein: CASLAEDTEAFF.

CDR3 nucleotide sequence: TGTGCCAGCAGCTCAAAGACTCAGTGGAACACTGAAGCTTTCTTT. This translates into CASSSKTQWNTEAFF. The V gene is TRBV28, the J gene TRBJ1-1; D not certain. Trimming shortened V by 6 bases and J by 1 base, and 15 bases separated the two germline ends. The CDR3 is 15 amino acids. The germline V gene has CDR1 MDHEN and CDR2 SYDVKM. The variable domain in full, completed from reference TRBV28 and TRBJ1-1, reads DVKVTQSSRYLVKRTGEKVFLECVQDMDHENMFWYRQDPGLGLRLIYFSYDVKMKEKGDIPEGYSVSREKKERFSLILESASTNQTSMYLCASSSKTQWNTEAFFGQGTRLTVV.

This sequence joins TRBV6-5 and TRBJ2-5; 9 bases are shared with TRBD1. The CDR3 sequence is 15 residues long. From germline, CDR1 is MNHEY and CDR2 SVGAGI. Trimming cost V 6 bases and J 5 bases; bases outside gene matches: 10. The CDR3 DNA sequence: TGTGCCAGCAGAGGACGGGACAGGGAATTGGAGACCCAGTACTTC. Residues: CASRGRDRELETQYF.

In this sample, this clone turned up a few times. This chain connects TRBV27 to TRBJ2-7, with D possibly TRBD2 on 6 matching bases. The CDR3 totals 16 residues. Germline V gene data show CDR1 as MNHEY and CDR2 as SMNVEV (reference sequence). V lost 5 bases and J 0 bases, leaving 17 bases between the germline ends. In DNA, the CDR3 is TGTGCCAGCAGTCCGGGGGTCAGTCTGAGCTCCTACGAGCAGTACTTC. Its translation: CASSPGVSLSSYEQYF.

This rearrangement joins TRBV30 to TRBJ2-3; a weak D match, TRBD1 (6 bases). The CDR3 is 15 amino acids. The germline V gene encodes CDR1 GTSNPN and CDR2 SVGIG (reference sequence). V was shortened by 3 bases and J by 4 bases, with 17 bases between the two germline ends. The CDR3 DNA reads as TGTGCCTGGAGCCCAACCAGGGGTAGCGCAGATACGCAGTATTTT. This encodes CAWSPTRGSADTQYF.

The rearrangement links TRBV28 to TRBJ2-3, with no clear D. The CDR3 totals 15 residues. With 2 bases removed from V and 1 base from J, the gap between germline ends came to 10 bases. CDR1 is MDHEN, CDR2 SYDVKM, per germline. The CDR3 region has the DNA TGTGCCAGCAGTTTACAGTTGGTTCGCACAGATACGCAGTATTTT. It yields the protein CASSLQLVRTDTQYF.

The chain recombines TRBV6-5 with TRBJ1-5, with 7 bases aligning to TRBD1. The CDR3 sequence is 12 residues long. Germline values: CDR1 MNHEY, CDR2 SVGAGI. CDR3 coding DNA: TGTGCGACCGGGACAGAACTTCAGCCCCAGCATTTT. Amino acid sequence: CATGTELQPQHF.

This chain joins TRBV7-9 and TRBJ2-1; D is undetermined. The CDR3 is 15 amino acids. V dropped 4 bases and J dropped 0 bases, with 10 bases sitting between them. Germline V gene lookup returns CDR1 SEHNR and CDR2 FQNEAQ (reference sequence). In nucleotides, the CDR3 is TGTGCCAGCAGCTCGCCCTATGACTCCTACAATGAGCAGTTCTTC. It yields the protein CASSSPYDSYNEQFF.

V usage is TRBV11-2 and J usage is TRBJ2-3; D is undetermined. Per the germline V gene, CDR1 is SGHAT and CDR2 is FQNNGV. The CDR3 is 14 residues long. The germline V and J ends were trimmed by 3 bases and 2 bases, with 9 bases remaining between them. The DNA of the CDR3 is TGTGCCAGCAGCTTTCTCCTATACACAGATACGCAGTATTTT. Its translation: CASSFLLYTDTQYF.

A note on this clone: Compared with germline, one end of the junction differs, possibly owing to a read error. The CDR3 here is CASSSSGRLSRAF. The CDR3 DNA follows: TGTGCCAGTAGTTCTAGCGGGAGACTGAGTAGAGCTTTT. The rearrangement links TRBV19 to TRBJ2-3; the match to TRBD2 covers 10 bases. The CDR3 contains 13 residues. CDR1 and CDR2 from the germline V gene are LNHDA and SQIVND (reference sequence). Based on the CDR3 plus reference TRBV19 and TRBJ2-3, the full variable domain is DGGITQSPKYLFRKEGQNVTLSCEQNLNHDAMYWYRQDPGQGLRLIYYSQIVNDFQKGDIAEGYSVSREKKESFPLTVTSAQKNPTAFYLCASSSSGRLSRAFGPGTRLTVL.

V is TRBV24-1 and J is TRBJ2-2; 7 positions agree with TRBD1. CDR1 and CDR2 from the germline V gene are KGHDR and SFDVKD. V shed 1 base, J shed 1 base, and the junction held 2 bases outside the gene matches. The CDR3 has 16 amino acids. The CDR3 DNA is TGTGCCACCAGTGATTTCCGGGACAGGAACACCGGGGAGCTGTTTTTT. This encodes CATSDFRDRNTGELFF.

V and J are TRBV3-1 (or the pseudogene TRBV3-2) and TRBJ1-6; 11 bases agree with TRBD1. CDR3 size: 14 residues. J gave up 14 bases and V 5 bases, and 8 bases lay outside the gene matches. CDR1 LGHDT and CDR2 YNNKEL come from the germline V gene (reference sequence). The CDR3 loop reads CASSSGTGGWALHF. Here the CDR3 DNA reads TGTGCCAGCAGCTCCGGGACAGGGGGATGGGCCCTCCACTTT.

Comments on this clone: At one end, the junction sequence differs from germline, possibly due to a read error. In DNA form, the CDR3 reads TGTGCCAGCAGGGCTAGCGGGATATCCTACGAACAGTACTTC. Translated, it gives CASRASGISYEQYF. The chain carries TRBV28 and TRBJ2-7; 9 bases agree with TRBD2. The CDR3 consists of 14 residues. Germline lookup yields CDR1 MDHEN and CDR2 SYDVKM.

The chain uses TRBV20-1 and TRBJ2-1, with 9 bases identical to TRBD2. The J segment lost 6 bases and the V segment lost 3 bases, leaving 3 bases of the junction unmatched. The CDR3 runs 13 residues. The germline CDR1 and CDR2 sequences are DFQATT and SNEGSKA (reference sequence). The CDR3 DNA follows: TGCAGTGCTAGTGGGACTAGCTTCAATGAGCAGTTCTTC. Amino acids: CSASGTSFNEQFF.

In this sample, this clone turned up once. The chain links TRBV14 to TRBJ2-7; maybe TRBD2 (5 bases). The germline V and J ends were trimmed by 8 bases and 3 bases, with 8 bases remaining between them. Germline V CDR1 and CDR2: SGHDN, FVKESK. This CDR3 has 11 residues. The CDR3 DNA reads TGTGCCAGCGGACTCCTCTACGAGCAGTACTTC. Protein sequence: CASGLLYEQYF.

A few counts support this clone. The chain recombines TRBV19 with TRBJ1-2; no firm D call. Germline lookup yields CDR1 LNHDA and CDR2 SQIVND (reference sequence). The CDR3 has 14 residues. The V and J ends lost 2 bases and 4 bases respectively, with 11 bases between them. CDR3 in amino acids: CASSIPNSRYGYTF. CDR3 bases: TGTGCCAGTAGTATACCTAATAGTCGCTATGGCTACACCTTC.

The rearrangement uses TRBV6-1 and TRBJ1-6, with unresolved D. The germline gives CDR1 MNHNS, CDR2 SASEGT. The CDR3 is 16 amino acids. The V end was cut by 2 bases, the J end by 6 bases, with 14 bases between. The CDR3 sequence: CASSENASAGNSPLHF. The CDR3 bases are TGTGCCAGCAGTGAAAATGCTTCTGCCGGTAATTCACCCCTCCACTTT.

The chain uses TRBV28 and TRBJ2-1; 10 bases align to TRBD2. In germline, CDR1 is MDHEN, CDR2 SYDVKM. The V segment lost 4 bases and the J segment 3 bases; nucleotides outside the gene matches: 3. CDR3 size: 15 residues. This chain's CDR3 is CASSSGTSVYNEQFF. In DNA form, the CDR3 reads TGTGCCAGCAGTTCCGGGACTAGCGTCTACAATGAGCAGTTCTTC.

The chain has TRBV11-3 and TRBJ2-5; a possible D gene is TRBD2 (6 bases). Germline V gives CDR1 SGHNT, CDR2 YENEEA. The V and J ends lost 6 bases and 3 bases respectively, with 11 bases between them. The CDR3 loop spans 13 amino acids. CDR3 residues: CASRPRREETQYF. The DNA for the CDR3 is TGTGCCAGCAGGCCCAGGAGGGAAGAGACCCAGTACTTC.

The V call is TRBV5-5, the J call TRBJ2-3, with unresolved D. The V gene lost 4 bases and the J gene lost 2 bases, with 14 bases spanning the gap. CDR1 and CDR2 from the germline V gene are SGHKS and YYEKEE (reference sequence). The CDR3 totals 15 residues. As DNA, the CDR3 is TGTGCCAGCAGCCCGACTCCGACCTTCACAGATACGCAGTATTTT. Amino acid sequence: CASSPTPTFTDTQYF. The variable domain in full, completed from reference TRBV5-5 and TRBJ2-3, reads DAGVTQSPTHLIKTRGQQVTLRCSPISGHKSVSWYQQVLGQGPQFIFQYYEKEERGRGNFPDRFSARQFPNYSSELNVNALLLGDSALYLCASSPTPTFTDTQYFGPGTRLTVL.

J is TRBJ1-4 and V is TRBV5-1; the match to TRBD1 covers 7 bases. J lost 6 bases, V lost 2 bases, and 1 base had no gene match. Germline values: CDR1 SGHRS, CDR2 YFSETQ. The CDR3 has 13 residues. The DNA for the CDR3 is TGCGCCAGCAGCTTTGGGACAGATGAAAAACTGTTTTTT. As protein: CASSFGTDEKLFF.

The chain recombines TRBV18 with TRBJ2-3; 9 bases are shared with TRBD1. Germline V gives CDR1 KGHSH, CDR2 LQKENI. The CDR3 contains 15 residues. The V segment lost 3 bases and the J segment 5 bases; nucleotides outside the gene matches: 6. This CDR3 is CASSPSQGAGDTQYF. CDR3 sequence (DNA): TGTGCCAGCTCACCGTCACAGGGGGCGGGAGATACGCAGTATTTT. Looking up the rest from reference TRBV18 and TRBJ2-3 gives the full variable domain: NAGVMQNPRHLVRRRGQEARLRCSPMKGHSHVYWYRQLPEEGLKFMVYLQKENIIDESGMPKERFSAEFPKEGPSILRIQQVVRGDSAAYFCASSPSQGAGDTQYFGPGTRLTVL.